This is a list of T cell receptor beta chains from one sample in a study of blood T cell repertoires in COVID-19. Libraries were prepared by immunoSEQ multiplex PCR; TCRdb keeps only in-frame clonotypes and omits some of them. The profile shows some 120,000 clones, approximately 89% of them singletons. Sequenced sample: peripheral blood. All receptors derive from a man between 35 and 55 years old with acute or convalescent COVID-19. The CDR3 runs from the conserved cysteine through the conserved F or W. The D gene is left open where the match is weak. The listing skips clone size in some rows; elsewhere it reads once, few, many or a size class.

>TRBD2|TRBJ2-7|TRBV7-6|-
TGTGCCAGCAGCTTAGAGTCTAGCGGGCCCTACGAGCAGTACTTC
CASSLESSGPYEQYF
>-|TRBJ2-7|TRBV10-3|-
TGTGCCATCAGCCTTACAGGGAGCTCCTACGAGCAGTACTTC
CAISLTGSSYEQYF
>-|TRBJ1-3|TRBV6-5|-
TGTGCCAGCAGAAACATCCTCTCTGGAAACACCATATATTTT
CASRNILSGNTIYF
>-|TRBJ1-1|TRBV25-1|-
TGTGCCAGCAGGGGGAAGGGGTACACTGAAGCTTTCTTT
CASRGKGYTEAFF
>TRBD2|TRBJ2-5|TRBV30|-
TGTGCCTGGGGGACTAACCAAGAGACCCAGTACTTC
CAWGTNQETQYF
>-|TRBJ2-5|TRBV6-5|-
TGTGCCAGCAGTTACGGGCCTAGCCCACAAGGGACCCAGTACTTC
CASSYGPSPQGTQYF
>-|TRBJ1-6|TRBV7-3|-
TGTGCCAGCAGCTTAAGTCCAGGGGTGGTTTCACCCCTCCACTTT
CASSLSPGVVSPLHF
>-|TRBJ1-6|TRBV19|once
TGTGCCAGTAGTTCCCGGGACTACTATAATTCACCCCTCCACTTT
CASSSRDYYNSPLHF
>TRBD2|TRBJ2-1|TRBV2|-
TGTGCCAGCAATTTTGGGAGACTAGCGGGAGAAAATGAGCAGTTCTTC
CASNFGRLAGENEQFF
>TRBD1|TRBJ1-5|TRBV5-1|-
TGCGCCAGCAGTCCCGGACAGGAGAATCAGCCCCAGCATTTT
CASSPGQENQPQHF
>-|TRBJ2-6|TRBV9|-
TGTGCCAGCAGCGTAGGAGGAACTGGGGCCAACGTCCTGACTTTC
CASSVGGTGANVLTF
>TRBD1|TRBJ1-5|TRBV6-5|-
TGTGCCAGCAGCCCGGACAGGGCGGACCAGCCCCAGCATTTT
CASSPDRADQPQHF
>TRBD2|TRBJ2-5|TRBV5-6|-
TGTGCCAGCAGCTTGCGCGGGGGACAAGAGACCCAGTACTTC
CASSLRGGQETQYF
>-|TRBJ1-2|TRBV12-3/TRBV12-4|-
TGTGCCAGCAGCCACGGGGGAGGCCCTGGCTACACCTTC
CASSHGGGPGYTF
>TRBD1|TRBJ2-1|TRBV4-1|-
TGCGCCAGCAGCCAACTACCGGGACAGGGGAATCATAATGAGCAGTTCTTC
CASSQLPGQGNHNEQFF
>TRBD1|TRBJ2-1|TRBV5-1|many
TGCGCCAGCAGCCTAGGACAGGGGTCCTACAATGAGCAGTTCTTC
CASSLGQGSYNEQFF